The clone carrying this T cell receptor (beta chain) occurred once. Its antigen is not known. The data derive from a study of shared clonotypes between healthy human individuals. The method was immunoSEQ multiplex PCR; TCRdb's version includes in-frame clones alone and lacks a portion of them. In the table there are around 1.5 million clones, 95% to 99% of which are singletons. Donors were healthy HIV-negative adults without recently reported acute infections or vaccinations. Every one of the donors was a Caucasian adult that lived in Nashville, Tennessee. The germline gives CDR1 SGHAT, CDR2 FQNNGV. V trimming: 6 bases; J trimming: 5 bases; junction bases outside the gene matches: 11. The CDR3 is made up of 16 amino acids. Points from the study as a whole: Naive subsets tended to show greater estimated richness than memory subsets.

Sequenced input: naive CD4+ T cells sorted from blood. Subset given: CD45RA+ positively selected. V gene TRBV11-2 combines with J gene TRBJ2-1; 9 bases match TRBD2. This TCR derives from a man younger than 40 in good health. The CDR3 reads CASRQRAGGENNEQFF. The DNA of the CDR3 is TGTGCCAGCAGACAGAGAGCGGGAGGAGAAAACAATGAGCAGTTCTTC.